Included here is one TCR beta chain sequence, with context. What it binds is not known. Only in-frame clones appear in the TCRdb table, and some are missing; sequencing was by immunoSEQ multiplex PCR. Of around 56,000 clones in the sample, approximately 92% were seen once. The data originate from a study of a mutant IDH1 vaccine in newly diagnosed glioma. Looking at the study overall: Patients previously underwent radiotherapy, temozolomide, or both, and most underwent both. The study, taken as a whole, reports: Immune responses induced by vaccination arose in just under 95% of the patients. Shifts in the top peripheral T cell clonotypes seemed unrelated to pseudoprogression.

Germline V CDR1 and CDR2: LNHDA, SQIVND (reference sequence). V was pared by 3 bases and J by 1 base, with 9 bases between. There are 14 residues in the CDR3. Noted time point: baseline, week 1 (first vaccination visit). Regarding treatment: pre-vaccination baseline after standard-of-care therapy. Each donor presented with a new WHO grade 3 or 4 astrocytoma that tested IDH1-mutant and showed ATRX loss. The chain links TRBV19 to TRBJ1-1, with D possibly matching TRBD1 (5 bases). This receptor was obtained from a man between 45 and 60 years old with glioma. This specimen consisted of PBMCs, obtained from a glioma patient treated with radiotherapy, temozolomide or both. CDR3 DNA: TGTGCCAGTAGTATGACAGAGAAGAACACTGAAGCTTTCTTT. This sequence encodes CASSMTEKNTEAFF.